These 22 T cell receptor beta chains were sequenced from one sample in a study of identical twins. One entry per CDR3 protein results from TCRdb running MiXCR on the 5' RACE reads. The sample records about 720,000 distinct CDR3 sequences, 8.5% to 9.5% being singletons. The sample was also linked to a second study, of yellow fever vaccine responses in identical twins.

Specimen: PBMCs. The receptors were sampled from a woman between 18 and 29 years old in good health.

DNA for the CDR3: TGCAGTGCTCCCCCAGAAAGGACAGTATACGAGCAGTACTTC. Its translation: CSAPPERTVYEQYF. The chain links TRBV20-1 to TRBJ2-7; the D gene is possibly TRBD1 (6 bases). Germline CDR1 and CDR2: DFQATT and SNEGSKA (reference sequence). The CDR3 contains 14 residues. Trimming took off 5 bases at V and 4 bases at J, with 18 bases between the two ends.

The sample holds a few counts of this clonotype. The CDR3 region is CRVRDGNYGYTF. CDR3 DNA sequence: TGCAGAGTTCGGGACGGAAACTATGGCTACACCTTC. The V gene is TRBV29-1, the J gene TRBJ1-2, with a possible D match to TRBD1 (5 bases). Germline loops: CDR1 SQVTM, CDR2 ANQGSEA. The CDR3 contains 12 residues.

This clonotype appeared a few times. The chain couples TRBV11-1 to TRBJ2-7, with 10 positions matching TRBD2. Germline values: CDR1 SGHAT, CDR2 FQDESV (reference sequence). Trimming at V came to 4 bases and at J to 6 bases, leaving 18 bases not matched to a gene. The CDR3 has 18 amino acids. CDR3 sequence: CASSSVLGSSGSLGEQYF. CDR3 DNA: TGTGCCAGCAGCTCCGTTTTGGGTTCTAGCGGGAGTTTGGGCGAGCAGTACTTC.

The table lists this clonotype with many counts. The CDR3: CASSWDRGNTEAFF. CDR3 nucleotide sequence: TGTGCCAGCAGCTGGGACAGGGGTAACACTGAAGCTTTCTTT. The chain uses TRBV14 and TRBJ1-1, with 10 nucleotides matching TRBD1. Germline V gives CDR1 SGHDN, CDR2 FVKESK. Germline trimming cut 5 bases from V and 2 bases from J; bases unmatched to any gene: 2. The CDR3 loop spans 14 amino acids.

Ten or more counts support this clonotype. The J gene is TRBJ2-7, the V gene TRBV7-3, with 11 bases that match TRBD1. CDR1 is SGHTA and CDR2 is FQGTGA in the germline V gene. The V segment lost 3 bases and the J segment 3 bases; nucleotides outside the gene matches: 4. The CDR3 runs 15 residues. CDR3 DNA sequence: TGTGCCAGCAGCTTCAGGGGGACAGGGGGCTACGAGCAGTACTTC. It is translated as CASSFRGTGGYEQYF.

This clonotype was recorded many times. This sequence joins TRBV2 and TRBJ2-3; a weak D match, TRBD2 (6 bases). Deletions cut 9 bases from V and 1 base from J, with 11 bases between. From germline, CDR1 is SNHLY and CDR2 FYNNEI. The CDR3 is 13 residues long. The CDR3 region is CASMTRGTDTQYF. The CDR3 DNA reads TGTGCCAGTATGACTAGGGGCACAGATACGCAGTATTTT.

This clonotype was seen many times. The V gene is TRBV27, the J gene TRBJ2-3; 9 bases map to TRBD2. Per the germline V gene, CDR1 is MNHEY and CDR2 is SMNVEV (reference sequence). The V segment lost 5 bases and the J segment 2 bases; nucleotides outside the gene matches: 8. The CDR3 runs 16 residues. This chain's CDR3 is CASSVLAGGDTDTQYF. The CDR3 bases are TGTGCCAGCAGTGTCCTGGCGGGGGGGGACACAGATACGCAGTATTTT.

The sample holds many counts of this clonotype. The CDR3 loop reads CASSGPLRDGYTF. The CDR3 bases are TGTGCCAGCAGCGGGCCATTAAGGGATGGCTACACCTTC. This chain joins TRBV9 and TRBJ1-2; no clear D gene. Germline values: CDR1 SGDLS, CDR2 YYNGEE. The CDR3 is made up of 13 amino acids. Trimming took off 3 bases at V and 6 bases at J, with 12 bases between the two ends.

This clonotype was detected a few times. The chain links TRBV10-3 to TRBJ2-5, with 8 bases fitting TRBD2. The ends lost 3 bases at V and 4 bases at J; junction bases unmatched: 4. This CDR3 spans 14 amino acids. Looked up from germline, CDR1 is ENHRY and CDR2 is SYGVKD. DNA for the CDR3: TGTGCCATCAGTGATCCCGCGGGGGGAGAGACCCAGTACTTC. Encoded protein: CAISDPAGGETQYF.

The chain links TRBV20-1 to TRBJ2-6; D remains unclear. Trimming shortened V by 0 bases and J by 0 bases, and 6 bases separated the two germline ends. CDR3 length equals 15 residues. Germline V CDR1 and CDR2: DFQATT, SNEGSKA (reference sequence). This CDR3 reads CSAREDSSGANVLTF. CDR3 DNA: TGCAGTGCTAGAGAGGATAGCTCTGGGGCCAACGTCCTGACTTTC.

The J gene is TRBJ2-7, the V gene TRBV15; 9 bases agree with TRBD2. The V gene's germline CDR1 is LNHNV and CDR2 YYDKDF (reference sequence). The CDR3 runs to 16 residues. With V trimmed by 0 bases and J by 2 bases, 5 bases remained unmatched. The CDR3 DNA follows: TGTGCCACCAGCAGAGATAGGCTAGCGGGGACCTACGAGCAGTACTTC. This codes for CATSRDRLAGTYEQYF.

This CDR3 is CASSQFESGELFF. In DNA, the CDR3 is TGCGCCAGCAGCCAATTCGAATCCGGGGAGCTGTTTTTT. V is TRBV4-3 and J is TRBJ2-2, with no clear D. V was clipped by 2 bases and J by 6 bases, with 7 bases between them. Germline loops: CDR1 LGHNA, CDR2 YSLEER. This CDR3 comprises 13 residues.

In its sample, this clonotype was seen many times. The chain's CDR3 is CSAQRVSSYEQYF. The CDR3, as DNA: TGCAGTGCTCAGCGGGTAAGCTCCTACGAGCAGTACTTC. This chain joins TRBV20-1 and TRBJ2-7; D may be TRBD2 (6 bases). The CDR3 covers 13 residues. Germline V lookup: CDR1 DFQATT, CDR2 SNEGSKA (reference sequence). V was trimmed by 5 bases and J by 0 bases, leaving 11 bases between them.

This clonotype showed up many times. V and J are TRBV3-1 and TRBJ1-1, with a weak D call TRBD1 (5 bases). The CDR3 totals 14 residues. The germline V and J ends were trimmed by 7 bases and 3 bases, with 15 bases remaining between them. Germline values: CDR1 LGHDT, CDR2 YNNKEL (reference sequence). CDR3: CASNIRGVHTEAFF. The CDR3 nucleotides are TGTGCCAGCAATATCAGAGGGGTGCACACTGAAGCTTTCTTT.

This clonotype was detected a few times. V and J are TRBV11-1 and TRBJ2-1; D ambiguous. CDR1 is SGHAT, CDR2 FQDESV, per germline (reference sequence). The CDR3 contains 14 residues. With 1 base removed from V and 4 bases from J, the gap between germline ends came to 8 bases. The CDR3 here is CASSLDGWYNEQFF. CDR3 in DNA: TGTGCCAGCAGCTTAGACGGGTGGTACAATGAGCAGTTCTTC. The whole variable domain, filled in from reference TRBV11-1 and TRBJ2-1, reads EAEVAQSPRYKITEKSQAVAFWCDPISGHATLYWYRQILGQGPELLVQFQDESVVDDSQLPKDRFSAERLKGVDSTLKIQPAELGDSAMYLCASSLDGWYNEQFFGPGTRLTVL.

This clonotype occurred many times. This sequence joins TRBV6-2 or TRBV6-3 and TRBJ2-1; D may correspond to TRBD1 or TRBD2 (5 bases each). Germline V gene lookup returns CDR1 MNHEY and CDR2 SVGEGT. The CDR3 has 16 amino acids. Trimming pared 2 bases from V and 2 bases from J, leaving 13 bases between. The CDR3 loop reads CASSYRGGPPYNEQFF. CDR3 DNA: TGTGCCAGCAGTTACCGGGGCGGACCCCCCTACAATGAGCAGTTCTTC.

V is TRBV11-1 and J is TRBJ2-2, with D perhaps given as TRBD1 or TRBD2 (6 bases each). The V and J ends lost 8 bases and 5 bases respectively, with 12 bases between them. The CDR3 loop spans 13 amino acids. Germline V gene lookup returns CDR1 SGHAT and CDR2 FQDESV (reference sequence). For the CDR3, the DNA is TGTGCCAGCCGCCGGGGGCAGACCGGGGAGCTGTTTTTT. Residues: CASRRGQTGELFF.

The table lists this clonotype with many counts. CDR3 nucleotides: TGTGCCACTACCACAGGGGACCAAGAGACCCAGTACTTC. It codes for CATTTGDQETQYF. This chain uses TRBV15 with TRBJ2-5; 7 nucleotides align to TRBD1. This CDR3 comprises 13 residues. Germline trimming cut 9 bases from V and 0 bases from J; bases unmatched to any gene: 4. The germline V gene has CDR1 LNHNV and CDR2 YYDKDF (reference sequence).

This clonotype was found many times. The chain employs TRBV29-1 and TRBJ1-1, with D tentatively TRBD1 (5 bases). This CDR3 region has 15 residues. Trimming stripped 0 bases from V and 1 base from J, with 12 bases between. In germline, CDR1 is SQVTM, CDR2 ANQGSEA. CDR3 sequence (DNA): TGCAGCGTTGAAGAAGGGGCCGGGGGGAACACTGAAGCTTTCTTT. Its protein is CSVEEGAGGNTEAFF.

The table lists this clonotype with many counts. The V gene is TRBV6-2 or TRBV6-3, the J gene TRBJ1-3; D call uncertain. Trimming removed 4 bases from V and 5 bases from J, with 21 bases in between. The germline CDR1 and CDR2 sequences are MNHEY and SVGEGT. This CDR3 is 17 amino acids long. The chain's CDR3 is CASSSPRTTVRRNTIYF. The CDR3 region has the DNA TGTGCCAGCAGTTCGCCCCGGACTACGGTCAGAAGAAACACCATATATTTT.

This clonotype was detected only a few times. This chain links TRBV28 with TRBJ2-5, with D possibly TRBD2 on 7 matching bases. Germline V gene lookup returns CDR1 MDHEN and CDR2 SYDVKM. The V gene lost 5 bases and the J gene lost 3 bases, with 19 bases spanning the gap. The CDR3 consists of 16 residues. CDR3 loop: CASSVPLRGGEETQYF. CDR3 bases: TGTGCCAGCAGTGTCCCACTCAGGGGAGGGGAAGAGACCCAGTACTTC. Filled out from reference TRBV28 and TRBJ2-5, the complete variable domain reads DVKVTQSSRYLVKRTGEKVFLECVQDMDHENMFWYRQDPGLGLRLIYFSYDVKMKEKGDIPEGYSVSREKKERFSLILESASTNQTSMYLCASSVPLRGGEETQYFGPGTRLLVL.

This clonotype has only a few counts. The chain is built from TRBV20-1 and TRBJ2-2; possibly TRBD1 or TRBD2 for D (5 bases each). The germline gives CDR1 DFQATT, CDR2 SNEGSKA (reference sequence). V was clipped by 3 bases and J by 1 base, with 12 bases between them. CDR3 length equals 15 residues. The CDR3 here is CSASTPGRNTGELFF. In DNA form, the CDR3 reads TGCAGTGCTAGTACACCGGGACGGAACACCGGGGAGCTGTTTTTT.